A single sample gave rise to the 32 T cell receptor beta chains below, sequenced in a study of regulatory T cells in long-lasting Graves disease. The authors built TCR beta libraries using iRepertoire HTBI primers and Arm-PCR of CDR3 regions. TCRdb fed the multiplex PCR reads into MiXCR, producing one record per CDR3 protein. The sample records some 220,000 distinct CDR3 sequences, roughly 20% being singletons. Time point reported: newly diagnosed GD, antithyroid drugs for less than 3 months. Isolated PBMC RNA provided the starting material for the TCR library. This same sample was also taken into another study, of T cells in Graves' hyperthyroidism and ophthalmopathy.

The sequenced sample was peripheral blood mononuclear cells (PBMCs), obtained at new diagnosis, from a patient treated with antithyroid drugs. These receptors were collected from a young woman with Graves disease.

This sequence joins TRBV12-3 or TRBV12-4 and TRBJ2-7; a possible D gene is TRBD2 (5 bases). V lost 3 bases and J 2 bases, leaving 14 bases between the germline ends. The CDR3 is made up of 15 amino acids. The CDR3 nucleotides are TGTGCCAGCAGTTTTGGGAGAGGGTTTACCTACGAGCAGTACTTC. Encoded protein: CASSFGRGFTYEQYF.

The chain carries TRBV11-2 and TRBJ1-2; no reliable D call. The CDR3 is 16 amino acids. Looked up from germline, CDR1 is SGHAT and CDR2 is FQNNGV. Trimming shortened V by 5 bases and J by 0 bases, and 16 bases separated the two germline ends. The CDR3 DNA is TGTGCCAGCAGCCCGATCGGGCGGACGACTAACTATGGCTACACCTTC. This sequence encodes CASSPIGRTTNYGYTF.

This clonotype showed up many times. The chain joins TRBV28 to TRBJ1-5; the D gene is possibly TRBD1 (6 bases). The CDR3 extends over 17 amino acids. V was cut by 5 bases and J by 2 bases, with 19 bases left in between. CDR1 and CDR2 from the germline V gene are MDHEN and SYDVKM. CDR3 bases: TGTGCCAGCAGTGGGGGGAACAGGGCGGGAGGCAATCAGCCCCAGCATTTT. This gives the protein CASSGGNRAGGNQPQHF.

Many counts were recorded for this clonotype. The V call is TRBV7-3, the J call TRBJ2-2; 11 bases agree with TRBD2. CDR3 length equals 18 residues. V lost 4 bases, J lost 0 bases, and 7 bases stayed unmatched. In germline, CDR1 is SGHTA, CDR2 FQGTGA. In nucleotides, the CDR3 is TGTGCCAGCAGCTCAAGTCTAGCGGGAGGACCGAACACCGGGGAGCTGTTTTTT. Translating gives CASSSSLAGGPNTGELFF. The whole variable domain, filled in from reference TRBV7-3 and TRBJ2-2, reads GAGVSQTPSNKVTEKGKYVELRCDPISGHTALYWYRQSLGQGPEFLIYFQGTGAADDSGLPNDRFFAVRPEGSVSTLKIQRTERGDSAVYLCASSSSLAGGPNTGELFFGEGSRLTVL.

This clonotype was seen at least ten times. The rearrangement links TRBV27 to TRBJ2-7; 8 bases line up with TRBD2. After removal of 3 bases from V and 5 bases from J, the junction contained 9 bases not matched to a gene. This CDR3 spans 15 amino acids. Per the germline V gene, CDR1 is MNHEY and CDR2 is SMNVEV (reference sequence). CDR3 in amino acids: CASSLTLAGMNEQYF. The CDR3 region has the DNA TGTGCCAGCAGTTTGACGCTAGCGGGTATGAACGAGCAGTACTTC.

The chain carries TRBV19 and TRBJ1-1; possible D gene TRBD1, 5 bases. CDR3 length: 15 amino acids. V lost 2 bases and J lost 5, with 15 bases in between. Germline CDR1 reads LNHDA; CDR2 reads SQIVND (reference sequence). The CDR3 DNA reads TGTGCCAGTAGTATAACCTGGGACCGGGTTACTGAAGCTTTCTTT. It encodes CASSITWDRVTEAFF.

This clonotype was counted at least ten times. As DNA, the CDR3 is TGTGCCAGCAGTTTCATCGAGGTTAACAATCAGCCCCAGCATTTT. As protein: CASSFIEVNNQPQHF. J is TRBJ1-5 and V is TRBV28, with no clear D. Trimming stripped 3 bases from V and 3 bases from J, with 12 bases between. CDR1 is MDHEN, CDR2 SYDVKM, per germline. The CDR3 totals 15 residues.

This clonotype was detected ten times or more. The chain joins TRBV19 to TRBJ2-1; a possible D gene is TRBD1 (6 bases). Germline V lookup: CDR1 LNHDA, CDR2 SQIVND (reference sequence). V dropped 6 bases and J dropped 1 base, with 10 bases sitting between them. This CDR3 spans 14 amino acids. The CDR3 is CASRTGISYNEQFF. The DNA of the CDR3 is TGTGCCAGTAGAACAGGGATATCCTACAATGAGCAGTTCTTC.

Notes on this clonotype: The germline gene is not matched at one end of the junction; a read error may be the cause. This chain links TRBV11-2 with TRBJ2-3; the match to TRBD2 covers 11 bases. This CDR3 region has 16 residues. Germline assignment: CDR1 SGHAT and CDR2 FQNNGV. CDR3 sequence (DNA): TGCGCCAGCAGCCGCGGGACTAGCGGATACACAGATACGCAGTATTTT. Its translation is CASSRGTSGYTDTQYF.

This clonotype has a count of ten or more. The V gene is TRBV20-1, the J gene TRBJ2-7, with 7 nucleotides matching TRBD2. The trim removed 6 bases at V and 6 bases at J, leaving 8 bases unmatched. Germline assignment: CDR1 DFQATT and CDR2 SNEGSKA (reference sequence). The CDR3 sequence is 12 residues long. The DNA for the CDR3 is TGCAGTGCCAGTGGCGGGGGAAGCGAGCAGTACTTC. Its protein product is CSASGGGSEQYF.

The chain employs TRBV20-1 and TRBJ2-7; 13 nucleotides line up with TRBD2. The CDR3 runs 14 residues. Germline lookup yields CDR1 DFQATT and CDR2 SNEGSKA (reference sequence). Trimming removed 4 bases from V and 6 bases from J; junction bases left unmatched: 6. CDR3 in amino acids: CSANHGLAGVEQYF. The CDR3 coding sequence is TGCAGTGCTAACCACGGACTAGCGGGAGTCGAGCAGTACTTC.

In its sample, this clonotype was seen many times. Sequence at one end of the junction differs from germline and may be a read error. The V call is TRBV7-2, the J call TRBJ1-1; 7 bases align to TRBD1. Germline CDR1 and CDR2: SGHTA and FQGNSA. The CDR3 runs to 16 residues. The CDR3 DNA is TGTGCCAGCAGCTTTCCTAGGCCCAGGGGGAACGCTGAAGCTTTCTTT. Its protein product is CASSFPRPRGNAEAFF.

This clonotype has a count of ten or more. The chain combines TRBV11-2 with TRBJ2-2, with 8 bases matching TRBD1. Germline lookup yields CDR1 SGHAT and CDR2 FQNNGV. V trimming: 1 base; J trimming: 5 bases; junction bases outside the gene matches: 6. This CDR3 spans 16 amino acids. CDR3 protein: CASSLGRQGATGELFF. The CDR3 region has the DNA TGTGCCAGCAGCTTAGGGCGGCAGGGGGCGACCGGGGAGCTGTTTTTT. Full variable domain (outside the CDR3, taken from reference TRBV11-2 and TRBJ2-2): EAGVAQSPRYKIIEKRQSVAFWCNPISGHATLYWYQQILGQGPKLLIQFQNNGVVDDSQLPKDRFSAERLKGVDSTLKIQPAKLEDSAVYLCASSLGRQGATGELFFGEGSRLTVL.

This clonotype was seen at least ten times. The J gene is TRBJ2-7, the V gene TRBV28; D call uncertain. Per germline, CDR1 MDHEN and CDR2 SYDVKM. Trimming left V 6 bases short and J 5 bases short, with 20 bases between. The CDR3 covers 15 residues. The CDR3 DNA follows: TGTGCCAGCAGACCCCAAACGTTTGGAGTAGACGAGCAGTACTTC. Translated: CASRPQTFGVDEQYF.

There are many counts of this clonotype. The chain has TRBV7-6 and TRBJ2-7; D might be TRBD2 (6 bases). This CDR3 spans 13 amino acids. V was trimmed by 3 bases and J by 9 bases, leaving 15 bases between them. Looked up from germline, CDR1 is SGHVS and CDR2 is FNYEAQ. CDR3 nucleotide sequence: TGTGCCAGCAGCTTCACAGGTCCCGGGGGGCAGTACTTC. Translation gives CASSFTGPGGQYF.

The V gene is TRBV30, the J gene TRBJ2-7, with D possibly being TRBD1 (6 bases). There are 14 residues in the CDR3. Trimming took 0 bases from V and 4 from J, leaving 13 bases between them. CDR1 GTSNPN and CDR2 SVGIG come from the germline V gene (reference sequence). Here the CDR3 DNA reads TGTGCCTGGAGTGTAGGGGGTCCATTTTACGAGCAGTACTTC. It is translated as CAWSVGGPFYEQYF.

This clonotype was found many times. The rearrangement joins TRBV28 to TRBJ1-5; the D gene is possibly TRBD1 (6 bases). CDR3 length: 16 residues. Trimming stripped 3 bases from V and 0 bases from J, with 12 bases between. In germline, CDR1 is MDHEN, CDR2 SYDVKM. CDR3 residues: CASSLLGASSNQPQHF. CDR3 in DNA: TGTGCCAGCAGTTTGTTGGGGGCCTCTAGCAATCAGCCCCAGCATTTT. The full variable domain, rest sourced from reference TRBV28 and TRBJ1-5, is DVKVTQSSRYLVKRTGEKVFLECVQDMDHENMFWYRQDPGLGLRLIYFSYDVKMKEKGDIPEGYSVSREKKERFSLILESASTNQTSMYLCASSLLGASSNQPQHFGDGTRLSIL.

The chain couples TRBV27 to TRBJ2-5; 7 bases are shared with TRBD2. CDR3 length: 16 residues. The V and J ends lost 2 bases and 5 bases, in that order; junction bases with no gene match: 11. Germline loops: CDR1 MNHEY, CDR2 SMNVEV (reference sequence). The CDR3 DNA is TGTGCCAGCAGTTTAGGGCGGGAGTTTGACTTGGAGACCCAGTACTTC. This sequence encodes CASSLGREFDLETQYF.

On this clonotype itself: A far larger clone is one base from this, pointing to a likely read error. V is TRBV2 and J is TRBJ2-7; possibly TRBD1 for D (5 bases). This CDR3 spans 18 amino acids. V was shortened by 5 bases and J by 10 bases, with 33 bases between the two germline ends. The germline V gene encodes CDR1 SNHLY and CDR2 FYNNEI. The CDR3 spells CASSLYSWTDSRQEIQYF. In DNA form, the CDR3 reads TGTGCCAGCAGTCTTTATAGTTGGACCGACAGCAGACAAGAGATCCAGTACTTC.

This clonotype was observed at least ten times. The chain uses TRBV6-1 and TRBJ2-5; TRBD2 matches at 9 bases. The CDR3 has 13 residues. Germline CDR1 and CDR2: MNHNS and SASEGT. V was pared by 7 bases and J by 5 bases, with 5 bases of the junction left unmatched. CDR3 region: CASNPSGAETQYF. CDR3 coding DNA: TGTGCCAGCAACCCTAGCGGGGCGGAGACCCAGTACTTC.

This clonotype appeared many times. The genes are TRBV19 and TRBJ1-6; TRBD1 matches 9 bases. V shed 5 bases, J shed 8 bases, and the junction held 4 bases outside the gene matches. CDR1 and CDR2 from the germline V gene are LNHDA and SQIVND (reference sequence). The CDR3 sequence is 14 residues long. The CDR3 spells CASSFGTGYSPLHF. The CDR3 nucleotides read TGTGCCAGTAGTTTCGGGACAGGGTATTCACCCCTCCACTTT.

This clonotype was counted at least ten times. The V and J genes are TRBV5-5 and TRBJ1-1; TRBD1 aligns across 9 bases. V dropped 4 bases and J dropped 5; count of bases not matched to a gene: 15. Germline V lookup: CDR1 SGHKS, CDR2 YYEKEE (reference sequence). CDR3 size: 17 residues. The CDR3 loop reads CASSPNLDRGNGTEAFF. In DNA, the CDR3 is TGTGCCAGCAGCCCTAATCTGGACAGGGGTAATGGGACTGAAGCTTTCTTT.

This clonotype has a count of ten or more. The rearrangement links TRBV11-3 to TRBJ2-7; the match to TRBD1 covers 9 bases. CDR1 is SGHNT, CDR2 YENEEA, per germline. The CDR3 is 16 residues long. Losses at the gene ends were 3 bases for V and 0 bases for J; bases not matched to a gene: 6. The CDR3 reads CASSFTSTGGSYEQYF. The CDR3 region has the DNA TGTGCCAGCAGCTTCACCTCGACAGGGGGCTCCTACGAGCAGTACTTC.

The CDR3 reads CASSVGLNTGELFF. The DNA for the CDR3 is TGTGCCAGCAGCGTAGGCCTTAACACCGGGGAGCTGTTTTTT. This sequence joins TRBV9 and TRBJ2-2; D is uncertain. CDR1 and CDR2 (germline): SGDLS, YYNGEE. Trimming removed 0 bases at V and 2 bases at J, with 5 bases between. CDR3 length equals 14 residues.

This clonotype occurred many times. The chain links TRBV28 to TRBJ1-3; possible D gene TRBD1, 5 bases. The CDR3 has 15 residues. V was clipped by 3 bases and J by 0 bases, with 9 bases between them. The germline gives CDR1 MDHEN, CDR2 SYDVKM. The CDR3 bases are TGTGCCAGCAGTTTCCGGGGCCTCTCTGGAAACACCATATATTTT. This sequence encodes CASSFRGLSGNTIYF. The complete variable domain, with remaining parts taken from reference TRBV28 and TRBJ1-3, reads DVKVTQSSRYLVKRTGEKVFLECVQDMDHENMFWYRQDPGLGLRLIYFSYDVKMKEKGDIPEGYSVSREKKERFSLILESASTNQTSMYLCASSFRGLSGNTIYFGEGSWLTVV.

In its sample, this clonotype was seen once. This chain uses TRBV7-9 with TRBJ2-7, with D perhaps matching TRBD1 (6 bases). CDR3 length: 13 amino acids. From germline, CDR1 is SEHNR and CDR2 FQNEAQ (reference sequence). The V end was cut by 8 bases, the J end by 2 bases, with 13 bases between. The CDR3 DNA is TGTGCCAGCTTCACCACAGGGACCTACGAGCAGTACTTC. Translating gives CASFTTGTYEQYF.

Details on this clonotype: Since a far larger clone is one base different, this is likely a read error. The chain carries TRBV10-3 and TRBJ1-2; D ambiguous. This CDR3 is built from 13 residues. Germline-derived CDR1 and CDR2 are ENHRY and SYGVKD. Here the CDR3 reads CANSVAQSYGYTF. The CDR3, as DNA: TGTGCCAACAGTGTTGCCCAGTCCTATGGCTACACCTTC.

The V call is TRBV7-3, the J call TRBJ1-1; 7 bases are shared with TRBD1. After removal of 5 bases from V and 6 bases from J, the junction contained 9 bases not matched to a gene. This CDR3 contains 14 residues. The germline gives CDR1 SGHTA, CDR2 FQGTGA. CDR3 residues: CASSLKGGVSEAFF. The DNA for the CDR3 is TGTGCCAGCAGCCTGAAAGGGGGCGTCTCTGAAGCTTTCTTT.

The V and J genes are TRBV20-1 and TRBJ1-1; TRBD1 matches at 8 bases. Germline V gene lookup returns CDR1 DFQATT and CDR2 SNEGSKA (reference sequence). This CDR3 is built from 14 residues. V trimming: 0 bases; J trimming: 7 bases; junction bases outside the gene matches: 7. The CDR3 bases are TGCAGTGCTAGAGATCCCACAGGGGGAGTTGAAGCTTTCTTT. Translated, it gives CSARDPTGGVEAFF.

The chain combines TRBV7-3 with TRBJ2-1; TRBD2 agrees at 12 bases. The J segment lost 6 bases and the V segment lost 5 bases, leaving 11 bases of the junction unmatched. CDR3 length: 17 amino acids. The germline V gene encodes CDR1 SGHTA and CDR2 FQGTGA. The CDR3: CASSRDELAGGRNEQFF. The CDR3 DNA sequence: TGTGCCAGCAGCCGAGACGAACTAGCGGGGGGCCGCAATGAGCAGTTCTTC.

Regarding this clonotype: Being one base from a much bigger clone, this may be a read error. In nucleotides, the CDR3 is TGTGGCAGCAGTTACTCAAAGGGGATATCTTATAGCAATCAGCCCCAGCATTTT. The encoded protein is CGSSYSKGISYSNQPQHF. The gene calls are TRBV6-5 and TRBJ1-5, with a tentative D call TRBD1 (5 bases). Germline V CDR1 and CDR2: MNHEY, SVGAGI. This CDR3 has 18 amino acids.

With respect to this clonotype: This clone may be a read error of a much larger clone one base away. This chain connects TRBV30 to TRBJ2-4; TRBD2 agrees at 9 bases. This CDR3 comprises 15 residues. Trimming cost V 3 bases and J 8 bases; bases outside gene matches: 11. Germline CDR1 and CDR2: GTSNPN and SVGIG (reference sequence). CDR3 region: CAWSPMGGRAHIQYF. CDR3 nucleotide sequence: TGTGCCTGGAGCCCAATGGGCGGGAGGGCCCACATTCAGTACTTC.